The rows below give T cell receptor beta chains drawn from one sample of a study of control samples from healthy donors and cancer patients. Produced via immunoSEQ multiplex PCR; TCRdb's table is partial and in-frame only. Altogether roughly 200,000 clones are present, over 90% being singletons, with the ten largest covering around 1.5%. Sequenced sample: blood. The receptor source for this set is a man in his fifties in good health. Each CDR3 is given with its conserved first and last residue. Each record gives: J gene, D gene, V gene, CDR3 protein. D genes are given only for firm matches.

>TRBJ1-1|NA|TRBV11-2
CASSRQGNTEAFF
>TRBJ2-1|TRBD1|TRBV5-1
CASSSRDRVNEQFF
>TRBJ1-6|NA|TRBV7-8
CASSLGRQFPIYNSPLHF
>TRBJ2-5|NA|TRBV2
CASSGVISKEGTQYF
>TRBJ1-6|NA|TRBV28
CAGKTGGNSPLHF
>TRBJ1-2|NA|TRBV19
CASSGGHYGYTF
>TRBJ1-1|NA|TRBV5-1
CASSLGPEAFF
>TRBJ2-3|TRBD2|TRBV2
CASSAGGYSTDTQYF
>TRBJ2-3|NA|TRBV3-1/TRBV3-2
CASSQVRTALTDTQYF
>TRBJ2-1|TRBD2|TRBV18
CASSPFTSGSSYNEQFF
>TRBJ1-2|TRBD1|TRBV5-1
CASSPPPTGALNYGYTF
>TRBJ1-2|NA|TRBV7-2
CASSPAYRGNYGYTF
>TRBJ1-2|NA|TRBV2
CASSPTAYGYTF
>TRBJ1-5|TRBD1|TRBV28
CASSSFGQGAWQPQHF
>TRBJ2-2|NA|TRBV2
CASSEARTAAGELFF
>TRBJ2-1|TRBD1|TRBV3-1/TRBV3-2
CASSQDTAGGSEQFF
>TRBJ2-7|NA|TRBV28
CASTKTAVSYEQYF
>TRBJ1-5|NA|TRBV5-8
CASSPPGHSNQPQHF
>TRBJ2-1|TRBD1|TRBV4-2
CASSLYTTGGAYNEQFF
>TRBJ1-6|NA|TRBV6-2/TRBV6-3
CASSYGRGYNSPLHF
>TRBJ1-1|NA|TRBV5-8
CASSWDGGNRNTEAFF
>TRBJ1-1|NA|TRBV6-5
CASSRQGRTEAFF
>TRBJ2-7|TRBD1|TRBV6-2/TRBV6-3
CASSYSGQDLSYEQYF